This TCR beta chain was recovered during a study of cytomegalovirus exposure and HLA in healthy donors. Notes on the study in general: Among CMV-associated TCR beta chains, most appeared HLA-restricted in a later analysis. The authors considered a cluster of highly shared sequence variants likely to be a sequencing artifact.

Vbeta (60) and Jbeta (13) primers were used in the PCR. Sequencing used immunoSEQ multiplex PCR; TCRdb keeps in-frame clones, though not all of them. The sample includes fewer than 55,000 clones, roughly 72% seen only once; the top ten take about 22%. As for this clone: No antigen is known for it.

Germline trimming cut 1 base from V and 4 bases from J; bases unmatched to any gene: 6. Germline V gives CDR1 MDHEN, CDR2 SYDVKM. This CDR3 is 16 amino acids long. The sequencing input was PBMCs. V is TRBV28 and J is TRBJ2-1; the match to TRBD1 covers 8 bases. This sequence was found in a woman between 50 and 59 years old in good health and CMV-seropositive. CDR3 in DNA: TGTGCCAGCAGTTTATACGGACAGGGTGTTTACAATGAGCAGTTCTTC. This gives the protein CASSLYGQGVYNEQFF. The variable domain in full, with the rest retrieved from reference TRBV28 and TRBJ2-1, is DVKVTQSSRYLVKRTGEKVFLECVQDMDHENMFWYRQDPGLGLRLIYFSYDVKMKEKGDIPEGYSVSREKKERFSLILESASTNQTSMYLCASSLYGQGVYNEQFFGPGTRLTVL.